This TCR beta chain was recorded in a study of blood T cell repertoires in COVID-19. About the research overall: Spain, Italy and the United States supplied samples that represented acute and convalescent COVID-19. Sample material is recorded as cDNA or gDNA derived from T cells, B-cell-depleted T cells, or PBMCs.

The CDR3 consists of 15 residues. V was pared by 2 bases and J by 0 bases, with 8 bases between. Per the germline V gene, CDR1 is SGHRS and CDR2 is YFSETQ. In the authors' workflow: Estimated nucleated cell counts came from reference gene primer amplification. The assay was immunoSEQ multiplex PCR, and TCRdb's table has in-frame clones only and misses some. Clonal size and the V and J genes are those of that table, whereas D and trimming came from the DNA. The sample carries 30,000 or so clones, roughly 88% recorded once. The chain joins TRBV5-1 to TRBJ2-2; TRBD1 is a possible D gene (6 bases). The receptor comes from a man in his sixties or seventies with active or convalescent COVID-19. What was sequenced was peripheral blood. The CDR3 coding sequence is TGCGCCAGCAGCTTACCAGGGGCGAACACCGGGGAGCTGTTTTTT. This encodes CASSLPGANTGELFF.